This TCR beta chain was identified during a study of T-cell reconstitution after alpha-beta-depleted transplantation in children. Germline CDR1 and CDR2: KGHSH and LQKENI. V shed 0 bases, J shed 5 bases, and the junction held 6 bases outside the gene matches. The length of the CDR3 is 16 residues. The authors prepared the TCRbeta library with unique molecular identifiers. TCRdb passed the PCR reads through MiXCR, listing each CDR3 protein once. Of about 610,000 distinct CDR3 sequences in the sample, over 9.5% are singletons; the top ten hold approximately 4.1%. The source was PBMCs from the stem cell graft donor, collected from the stem cell graft. The V gene is TRBV18, the J gene TRBJ1-4, with 7 bases aligning to TRBD1. The TCR sequence derives from a human donor who donated a stem cell graft to a child with acute myeloid leukemia. This chain's CDR3 is CASSPPTGNENEKLFF. The CDR3 DNA reads as TGTGCCAGCTCACCACCGACAGGGAATGAGAATGAAAAACTGTTTTTT.